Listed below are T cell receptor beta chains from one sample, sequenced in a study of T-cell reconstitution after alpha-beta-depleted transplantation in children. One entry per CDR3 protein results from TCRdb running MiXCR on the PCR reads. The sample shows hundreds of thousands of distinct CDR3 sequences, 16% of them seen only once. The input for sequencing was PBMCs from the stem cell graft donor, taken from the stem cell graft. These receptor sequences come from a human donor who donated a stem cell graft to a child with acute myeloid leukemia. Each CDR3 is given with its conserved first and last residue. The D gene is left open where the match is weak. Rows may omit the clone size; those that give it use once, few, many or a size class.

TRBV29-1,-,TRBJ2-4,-,TGCAGCGTTGAGGTGGCAGGAAACATTCAGTACTTC,CSVEVAGNIQYF
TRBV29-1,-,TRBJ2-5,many,TGCAGCGTTTTATGGGGAGAGACCCAGTACTTC,CSVLWGETQYF
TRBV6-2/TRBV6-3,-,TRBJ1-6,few,TGTGCCAGCGGGACACCGGGACGGTATTCACCCCTCCACTTT,CASGTPGRYSPLHF
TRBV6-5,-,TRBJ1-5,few,TGTGCCAGCAGTTTTAGACGGAATCAGCCCCAGCATTTT,CASSFRRNQPQHF
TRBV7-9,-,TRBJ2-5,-,TGTGCCAGCAGCTTGTCAGGGATAGAGACCCAGTACTTC,CASSLSGIETQYF
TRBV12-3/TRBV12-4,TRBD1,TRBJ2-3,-,TGTGCCAGCAGGACAGGGGGAAGTACAGATACGCAGTATTTT,CASRTGGSTDTQYF
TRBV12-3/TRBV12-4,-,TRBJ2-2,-,TGTGCCAGCAGTTTAATTCGGGGTGATAGGGGGGAGCTGTTTTTT,CASSLIRGDRGELFF
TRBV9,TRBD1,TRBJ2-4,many,TGTGCCAGCAGCGTAGAGGTAGGGGGCAACATTCAGTACTTC,CASSVEVGGNIQYF
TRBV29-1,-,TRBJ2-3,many,TGCAGCGTCCTTCCTCAGACGGTTCAAGATACGCAGTATTTT,CSVLPQTVQDTQYF
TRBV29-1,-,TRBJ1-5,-,TGCAGCGTTGGGCTCGGGTTCAATCAGCCCCAGCATTTT,CSVGLGFNQPQHF
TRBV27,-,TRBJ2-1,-,TGTGCCAGCGGCCTATTCCGGGACACGCGAAACAATGAGCAGTTCTTC,CASGLFRDTRNNEQFF
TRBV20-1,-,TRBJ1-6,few,TGCAGTGCTAGAGATCCCCCAGGCGTAAATAATTCACCCCTCCACTTT,CSARDPPGVNNSPLHF
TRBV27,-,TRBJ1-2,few,TGTGCCAGCAGTTTAGTGGGGAATACTAACTATGGCTACACCTTC,CASSLVGNTNYGYTF
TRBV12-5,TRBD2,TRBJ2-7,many,TGTGCTAGTGGGGGGACTAGCGGGGCAAAATCCTACGAGCAGTACTTC,CASGGTSGAKSYEQYF
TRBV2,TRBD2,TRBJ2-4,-,TGTGCCAGCAGCTCCGGGACTAGCGGAACGATTCAGTACTTC,CASSSGTSGTIQYF
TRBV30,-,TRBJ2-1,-,TGTGCCTGGAGTCTGGAACAGTACAATGAGCAGTTCTTC,CAWSLEQYNEQFF
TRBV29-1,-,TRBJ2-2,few,TGCAGCGTGAGGGACCGGAACACCGGGGAGCTGTTTTTT,CSVRDRNTGELFF
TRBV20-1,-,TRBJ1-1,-,TGCAGTGCTAGAGAGGACAGAAAGGCTTTCTTT,CSAREDRKAFF
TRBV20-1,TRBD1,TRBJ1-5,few,TGCAGTGCCACTACAGGGGGCGCGTCCCAGCCCCAGCATTTT,CSATTGGASQPQHF
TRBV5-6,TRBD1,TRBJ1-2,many,TGTGCCAGCAGTGTACAGGGGTCTATAGTCTATGGCTACACCTTC,CASSVQGSIVYGYTF
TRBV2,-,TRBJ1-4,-,TGTGCCACCCTGGTCGGGGGGGCAGGTGAAAAACTGTTTTTT,CATLVGGAGEKLFF
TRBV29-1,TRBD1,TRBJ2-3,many,TGCAGCGCCTTGGTCGTGGGACAGGGGACAGATACGCAGTATTTT,CSALVVGQGTDTQYF
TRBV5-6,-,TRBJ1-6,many,TGTGCCAGCAGCTTGGGGGAGATTTCGGATTCACCCCTCCACTTT,CASSLGEISDSPLHF
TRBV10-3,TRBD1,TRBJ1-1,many,TGTGCCATCACCTCCGACAGGGCGATTGAAGCTTTCTTT,CAITSDRAIEAFF
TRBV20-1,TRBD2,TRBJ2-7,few,TGCAGTGCTAGAGATAAAGCGGGGGGTAGGGAGCAGTACTTC,CSARDKAGGREQYF
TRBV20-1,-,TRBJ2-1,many,TGCAGTGCTAGATACGGCAGATGGGAGGAGTTCTTC,CSARYGRWEEFF